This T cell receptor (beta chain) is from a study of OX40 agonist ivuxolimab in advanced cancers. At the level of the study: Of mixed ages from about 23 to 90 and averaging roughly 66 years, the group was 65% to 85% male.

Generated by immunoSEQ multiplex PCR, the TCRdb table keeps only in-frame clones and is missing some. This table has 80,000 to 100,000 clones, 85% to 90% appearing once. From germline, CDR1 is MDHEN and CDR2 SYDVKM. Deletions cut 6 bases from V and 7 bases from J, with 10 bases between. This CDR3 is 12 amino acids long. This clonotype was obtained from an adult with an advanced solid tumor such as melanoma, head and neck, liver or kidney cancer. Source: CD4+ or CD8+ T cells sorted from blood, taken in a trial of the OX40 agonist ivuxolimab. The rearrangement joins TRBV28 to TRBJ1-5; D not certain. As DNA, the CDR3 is TGTGCCAGCAGACGGAGCCCGCAGCCCCAGCATTTT. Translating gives CASRRSPQPQHF.